These 24 T cell receptor beta chains share one sample of origin, sequenced in a study of tumor-infiltrating lymphocytes in primary liver carcinoma. Blood RNA was derived from unsorted whole blood, and germline DNA was extracted too. A constant-region primer served to make TCR beta cDNA from 500 to 550 ng total RNA. The TCR beta library was amplified through three nested multiplex PCR rounds in a modified ARM-PCR procedure. In the first two PCR rounds, TRBV1-TRBV30 forward primers were paired with a C-beta reverse primer, and each round lasted roughly 10 cycles. TCRdb ran MiXCR on the multiplex PCR reads and lists one entry per CDR3 protein. The repertoire holds approximately 330,000 distinct CDR3 sequences, with less than 65% as singletons. Sequenced material: peripheral blood. All receptors come from a man in his forties with primary liver carcinoma and hepatitis B virus infection.

Note on this clonotype: A junction end diverges from the germline sequence, so it may reflect a read error. V is TRBV30 and J is TRBJ2-2; D possibly corresponds to TRBD2 (5 bases). Germline CDR1 reads GTSNPN; CDR2 reads SVGIG (reference sequence). The CDR3 is 13 amino acids. The CDR3 sequence: CVWSVEGTGELSF. The CDR3 region has the DNA TGTGTCTGGAGTGTAGAGGGCACCGGGGAGCTGTCTTTT.

The rearrangement joins TRBV5-5 to TRBJ2-5; the match to TRBD2 covers 7 bases. The CDR3 spans 16 residues. CDR1 and CDR2 from the germline V gene are SGHKS and YYEKEE (reference sequence). V was pared by 0 bases and J by 4 bases, with 9 bases of the junction left unmatched. CDR3 loop: CASSLGAGDSGETQYF. CDR3 bases: TGTGCCAGCAGCTTGGGTGCGGGGGATAGCGGAGAGACCCAGTACTTC.

CDR3 residues: CATSDRQGNPYEQYF. CDR3 nucleotides: TGTGCCACCAGTGACAGACAGGGAAATCCCTACGAGCAGTACTTC. The chain has TRBV24-1 and TRBJ2-7, with 7 bases aligning to TRBD1. Losses at the gene ends were 4 bases for V and 2 bases for J; bases not matched to a gene: 7. CDR3 size: 15 residues. Germline assignment: CDR1 KGHDR and CDR2 SFDVKD.

The chain employs TRBV5-1 and TRBJ2-5; TRBD1 is a possible D gene (5 bases). V was trimmed by 1 base and J by 4 bases, leaving 11 bases between them. The CDR3 has 14 residues. Germline CDR1 reads SGHRS; CDR2 reads YFSETQ. The CDR3 region has the DNA TGCGCCAGCAGCTTGAAAGGGGAATCAGAGACCCAGTACTTC. It translates to CASSLKGESETQYF.

V and J are TRBV11-2 and TRBJ2-2; D unclear. Germline loops: CDR1 SGHAT, CDR2 FQNNGV. The CDR3 runs to 15 residues. Trimming pared 10 bases from V and 4 bases from J, leaving 19 bases between. The CDR3 loop is CATTLKEWVTGELFF. The CDR3 DNA sequence: TGTGCCACCACACTCAAGGAGTGGGTCACCGGGGAGCTGTTTTTT.

For this clonotype: This could be a read error, since a much larger clone is one nucleotide away. The rearrangement links TRBV28 to TRBJ2-4, with 8 bases lining up with TRBD1. Germline CDR1 reads MDHEN; CDR2 reads SYDVKM. CDR3 length equals 12 residues. The CDR3 region is CASKTGANIRYF. The CDR3 DNA follows: TGTGCCAGCAAGACAGGGGCGAACATTCGGTACTTC.

The chain recombines TRBV25-1 with TRBJ2-5; 8 bases fit TRBD1. The CDR3 is 16 residues long. Germline CDR1 MGHDK, CDR2 SYGVNS. The ends lost 4 bases at V and 0 bases at J; junction bases unmatched: 7. The CDR3 loop is CASSAPDRAYQETQYF. Here the CDR3 DNA reads TGTGCCAGCAGTGCCCCGGACAGGGCTTACCAAGAGACCCAGTACTTC.

This clonotype has just one count. The chain joins TRBV5-1 to TRBJ1-1, with D uncertain. The germline V gene has CDR1 SGHRS and CDR2 YFSETQ. Trimming cost V 5 bases and J 3 bases, with 17 bases left between them. The CDR3 spans 15 residues. The CDR3 DNA is TGCGCCAGCAGGCTTTCTCCAGATCCGGACACTGAAGCTTTCTTT. Its translation: CASRLSPDPDTEAFF.

This clonotype was detected ten times or more. The chain recombines TRBV29-1 with TRBJ1-1, with TRBD1 matching 8 bases. Germline-derived CDR1 and CDR2 are SQVTM and ANQGSEA. The CDR3 spans 11 residues. The V gene end was trimmed by 7 bases and the J gene end by 7 bases; junction bases not matched to a gene: 5. DNA for the CDR3: TGCAGCGCCGAACAGGGGGGTGAAGCTTTCTTT. This encodes CSAEQGGEAFF.

This clonotype was detected only once. The V gene is TRBV10-3, the J gene TRBJ2-5; D is uncertain. This CDR3 region has 15 residues. V was pared by 3 bases and J by 5 bases, with 16 bases between. From germline, CDR1 is ENHRY and CDR2 SYGVKD. The CDR3 loop reads CAISDGSATWETQYF. CDR3 bases: TGTGCCATCAGTGACGGATCGGCGACGTGGGAGACCCAGTACTTC.

The chain has TRBV28 and TRBJ2-5; perhaps TRBD1 as D (6 bases). V lost 7 bases and J 5 bases, leaving 17 bases between the germline ends. Germline V lookup: CDR1 MDHEN, CDR2 SYDVKM. This CDR3 contains 14 residues. This CDR3 is CASNIQGRPETQYF. CDR3 sequence (DNA): TGTGCCAGCAATATACAGGGTCGTCCGGAGACCCAGTACTTC. The complete variable domain, with remaining parts taken from reference TRBV28 and TRBJ2-5, reads DVKVTQSSRYLVKRTGEKVFLECVQDMDHENMFWYRQDPGLGLRLIYFSYDVKMKEKGDIPEGYSVSREKKERFSLILESASTNQTSMYLCASNIQGRPETQYFGPGTRLLVL.

The rearrangement uses TRBV6-6 and TRBJ1-1; no clear D gene. This CDR3 comprises 13 residues. Germline V gives CDR1 MNHNY, CDR2 SVGAGI (reference sequence). V lost 4 bases and J lost 3, with 9 bases in between. The CDR3 reads CASSFETYTEAFF. The CDR3 DNA sequence: TGTGCCAGCAGTTTCGAAACGTACACTGAAGCTTTCTTT.

This clonotype was counted ten times or more. V is TRBV12-3 or TRBV12-4 and J is TRBJ2-7; 9 bases agree with TRBD1. The junction had 11 bases not matched to a gene; V was cut back by 5 bases and J by 3 bases. The CDR3 is made up of 16 amino acids. The CDR3 bases are TGTGCCAGCAGTCTGAGGCCGGGACAGGGAATCTACGAGCAGTACTTC. It codes for CASSLRPGQGIYEQYF.

This chain joins TRBV6-6 and TRBJ2-4; 9 bases agree with TRBD1. The CDR3 extends over 15 amino acids. Losses at the gene ends were 5 bases for V and 2 bases for J; bases not matched to a gene: 4. In germline, CDR1 is MNHNY, CDR2 SVGAGI (reference sequence). The CDR3 here is CASSRTGASKNIQYF. The CDR3 DNA sequence: TGTGCCAGCAGTCGGACAGGGGCGTCCAAAAACATTCAGTACTTC.

About this clonotype: A clone one base away is much larger, so this may be a read error. The conserved final phenylalanine or tryptophan is absent from the CDR3, which likely points to a read error. V and J are TRBV6-5 and TRBJ2-5; the D gene is possibly TRBD1 (6 bases). Trimming removed 3 bases from V and 2 bases from J, with 10 bases in between. The V gene's germline CDR1 is MNHEY and CDR2 SVGAGI. The CDR3 has 14 residues. CDR3 protein: CASSYVQGQETQYL. The CDR3 nucleotides are TGTGCCAGCAGTTATGTCCAGGGGCAAGAGACCCAGTACCTC.

This clonotype was seen repeatedly, ten times or more. The V and J genes are TRBV4-2 and TRBJ2-2; possibly TRBD2 for D (6 bases). V gave up 5 bases and J gave up 5 bases, with 15 bases separating them. This CDR3 is 15 amino acids long. The V gene's germline CDR1 is LGHNA and CDR2 YNFKEQ. The CDR3 DNA reads TGTGCCAGCAGCTCAAGCCTCCGGGGGACCGGGGAGCTGTTTTTT. Translated: CASSSSLRGTGELFF.

This clonotype was recorded at least ten times. For the CDR3, the DNA is TGTGCCAGCGCCGAGACAATGAGGCAGTTCTTC. It codes for CASAETMRQFF. This chain links TRBV12-3 or TRBV12-4 with TRBJ2-1; D unclear. The V end lost 8 bases, the J end lost 12 bases, and 14 bases lay between the germline ends. This CDR3 is built from 11 residues.

About this clonotype itself: A read error may explain this, as a much larger clone is one base away. V and J are TRBV4-1 and TRBJ2-5, with 10 bases identical to TRBD2. This CDR3 is 15 amino acids long. Germline CDR1 reads MGHRA; CDR2 reads YSYEKL. The trim removed 0 bases at V and 13 bases at J, leaving 11 bases unmatched. CDR3 amino acids: CASSQEASGSWALYF. Written as DNA, the CDR3 is TGCGCCAGCAGCCAAGAGGCTAGCGGGAGTTGGGCCCTGTACTTC.

To note about this clonotype: An end of the junction differs from the germline gene, which may be a read error. The V gene is TRBV5-5, the J gene TRBJ2-1; 13 bases are shared with TRBD2. Germline values: CDR1 SGHKS, CDR2 YYEKEE (reference sequence). There are 15 residues in the CDR3. This chain's CDR3 is CTSSRTSGSDNEQFF. The CDR3 region has the DNA TGTACCAGCAGTAGGACTAGCGGGAGTGACAATGAGCAGTTTTTC. Drawing the rest from reference TRBV5-5 and TRBJ2-1, the complete variable domain is DAGVTQSPTHLIKTRGQQVTLRCSPISGHKSVSWYQQVLGQGPQFIFQYYEKEERGRGNFPDRFSARQFPNYSSELNVNALLLGDSALYLCTSSRTSGSDNEQFFGPGTRLTVL.

The chain uses TRBV6-2 or TRBV6-3 and TRBJ2-3; 10 bases agree with TRBD2. Germline V lookup: CDR1 MNHEY, CDR2 SVGEGT. The CDR3 is 15 residues long. With 2 bases clipped from V and 6 bases from J, the junction kept 5 bases outside the gene matches. In nucleotides, the CDR3 is TGTGCCAGCAGTTACGTAGCGGGGGGAATGGATACGCAGTATTTT. Protein sequence: CASSYVAGGMDTQYF.

A remark on this clonotype: One junction end disagrees with the germline gene, perhaps due to a read error. CDR3 sequence reads: CSASKPNAQFF. The CDR3 DNA is TGCAGTGCTTCGAAGCCCAATGCGCAGTTCTTC. The J gene is TRBJ2-1, the V gene TRBV20-1; no clear D gene. The CDR3 runs 11 residues. In germline, CDR1 is DFQATT, CDR2 SNEGSKA (reference sequence).

The gene calls are TRBV11-2 and TRBJ1-1, with 11 bases aligning to TRBD1. This CDR3 has 14 residues. Germline loops: CDR1 SGHAT, CDR2 FQNNGV. The CDR3 reads CVSSLGQGATEAFF. In DNA, the CDR3 is TGTGTCAGTAGCTTAGGACAGGGGGCCACTGAAGCTTTCTTT.

For this clonotype: At one boundary the junction diverges from the germline segment, which might be a read error. V is TRBV6-2 or TRBV6-3 and J is TRBJ2-7; TRBD1 aligns across 10 bases. This CDR3 region has 13 residues. Per the germline V gene, CDR1 is MNHEY and CDR2 is SVGEGT. CDR3 sequence (DNA): TGCGCCAGCGGGACAGGGGACGCCTACAAGCAGTACTTC. This codes for CASGTGDAYKQYF.

As concerns this clonotype: A read error may explain this, as a much larger clone is one base away. V is TRBV10-3 and J is TRBJ2-1; unclear D gene. Germline V gene sequence: CDR1 ENHRY, CDR2 SYGVKD. The CDR3 is made up of 15 amino acids. The CDR3 bases are TGTGCCATCAGCTTAGAAGCGAGCTCCTACAATGAGCAGTCCTTC. It encodes CAISLEASSYNEQSF.